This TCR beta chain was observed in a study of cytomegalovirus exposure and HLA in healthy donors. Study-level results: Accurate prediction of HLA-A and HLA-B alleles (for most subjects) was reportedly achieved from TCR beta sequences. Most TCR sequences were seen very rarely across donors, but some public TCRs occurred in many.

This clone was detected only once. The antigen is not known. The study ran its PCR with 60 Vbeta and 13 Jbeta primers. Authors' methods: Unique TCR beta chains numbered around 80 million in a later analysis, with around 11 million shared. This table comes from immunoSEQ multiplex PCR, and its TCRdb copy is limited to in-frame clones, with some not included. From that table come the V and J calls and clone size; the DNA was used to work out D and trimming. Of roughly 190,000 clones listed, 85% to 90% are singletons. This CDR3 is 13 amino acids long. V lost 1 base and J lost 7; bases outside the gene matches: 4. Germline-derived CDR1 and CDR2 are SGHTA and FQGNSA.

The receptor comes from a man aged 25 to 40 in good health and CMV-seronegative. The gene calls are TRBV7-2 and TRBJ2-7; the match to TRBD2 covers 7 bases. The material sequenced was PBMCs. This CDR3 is CASSLELAREQYF. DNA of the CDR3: TGTGCCAGCAGCTTAGAACTAGCGAGGGAGCAGTACTTC.